The entry below describes one TCR beta chain. These data originate in a study of shared clonotypes between healthy human individuals. The V gene end was trimmed by 4 bases and the J gene end by 4 bases; junction bases not matched to a gene: 7. CDR1 is SGHRS and CDR2 is YFSETQ in the germline V gene. The CDR3 contains 16 residues. Adult Caucasians living in Nashville, Tennessee made up all of the donors. In the CD4+ fraction, cells were divided into CD45RA+ naive and CD45RA-negative memory subsets. TCRdb's copy holds only in-frame clones and misses some; the assay was immunoSEQ multiplex PCR. The data hold roughly 1,100,000 clones, with about 76% observed a single time.

This clonotype originated in a man between 18 and 29 years old in good health. The V gene is TRBV5-1, the J gene TRBJ2-5; 13 bases are shared with TRBD2. The material sequenced was memory CD4+ T cells sorted from blood. The subset denotes: CD45RA-negative fraction. The CDR3: CASSQRTSGGSETQYF. For the CDR3, the DNA is TGCGCCAGCAGCCAAAGGACTAGCGGGGGATCAGAGACCCAGTACTTC.